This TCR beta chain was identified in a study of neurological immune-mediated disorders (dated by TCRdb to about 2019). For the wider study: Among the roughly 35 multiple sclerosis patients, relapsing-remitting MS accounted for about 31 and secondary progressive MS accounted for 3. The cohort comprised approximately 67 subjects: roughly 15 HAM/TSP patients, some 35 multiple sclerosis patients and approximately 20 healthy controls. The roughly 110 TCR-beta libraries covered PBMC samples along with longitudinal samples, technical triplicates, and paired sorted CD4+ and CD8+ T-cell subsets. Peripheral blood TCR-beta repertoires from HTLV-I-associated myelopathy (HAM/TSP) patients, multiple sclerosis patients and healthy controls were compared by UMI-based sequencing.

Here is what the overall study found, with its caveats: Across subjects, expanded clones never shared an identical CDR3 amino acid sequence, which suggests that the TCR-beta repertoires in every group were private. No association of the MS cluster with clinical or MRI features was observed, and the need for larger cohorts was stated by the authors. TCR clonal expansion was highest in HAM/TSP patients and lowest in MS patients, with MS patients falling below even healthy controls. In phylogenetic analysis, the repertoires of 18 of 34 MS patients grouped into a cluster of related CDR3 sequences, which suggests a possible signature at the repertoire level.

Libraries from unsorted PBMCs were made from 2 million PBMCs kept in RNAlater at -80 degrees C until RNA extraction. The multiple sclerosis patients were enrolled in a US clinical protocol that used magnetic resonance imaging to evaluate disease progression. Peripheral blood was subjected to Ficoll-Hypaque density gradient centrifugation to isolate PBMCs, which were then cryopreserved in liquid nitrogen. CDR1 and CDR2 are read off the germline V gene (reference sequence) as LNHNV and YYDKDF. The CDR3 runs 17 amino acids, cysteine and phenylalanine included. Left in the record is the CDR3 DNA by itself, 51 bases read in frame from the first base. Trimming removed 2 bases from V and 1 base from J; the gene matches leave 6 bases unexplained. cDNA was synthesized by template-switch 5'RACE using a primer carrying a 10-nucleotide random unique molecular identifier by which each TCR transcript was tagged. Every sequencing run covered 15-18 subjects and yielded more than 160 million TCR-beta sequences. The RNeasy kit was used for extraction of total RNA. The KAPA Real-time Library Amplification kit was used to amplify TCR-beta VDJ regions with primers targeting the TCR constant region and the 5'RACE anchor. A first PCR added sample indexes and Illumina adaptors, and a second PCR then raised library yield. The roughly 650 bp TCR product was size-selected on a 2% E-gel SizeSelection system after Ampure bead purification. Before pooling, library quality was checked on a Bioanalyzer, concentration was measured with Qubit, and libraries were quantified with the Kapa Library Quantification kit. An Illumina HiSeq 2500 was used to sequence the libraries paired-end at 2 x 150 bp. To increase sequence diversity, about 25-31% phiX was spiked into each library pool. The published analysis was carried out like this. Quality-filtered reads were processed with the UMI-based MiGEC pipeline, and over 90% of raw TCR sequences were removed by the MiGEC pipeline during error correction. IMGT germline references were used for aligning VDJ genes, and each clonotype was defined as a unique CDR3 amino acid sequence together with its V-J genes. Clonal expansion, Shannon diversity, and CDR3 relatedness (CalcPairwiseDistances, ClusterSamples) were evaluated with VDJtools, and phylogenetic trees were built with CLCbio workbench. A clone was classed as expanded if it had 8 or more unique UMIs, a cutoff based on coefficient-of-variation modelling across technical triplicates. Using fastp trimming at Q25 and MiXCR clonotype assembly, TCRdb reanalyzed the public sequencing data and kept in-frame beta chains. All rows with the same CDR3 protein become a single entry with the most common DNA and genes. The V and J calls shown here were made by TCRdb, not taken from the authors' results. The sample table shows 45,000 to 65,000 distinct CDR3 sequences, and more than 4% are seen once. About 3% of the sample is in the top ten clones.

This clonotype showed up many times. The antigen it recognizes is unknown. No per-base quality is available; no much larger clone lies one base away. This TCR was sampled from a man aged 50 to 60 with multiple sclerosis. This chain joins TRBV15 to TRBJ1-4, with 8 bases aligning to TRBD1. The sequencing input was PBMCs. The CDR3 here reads CATSRPGTGRTNEKLFF. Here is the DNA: TGTGCCACCAGCAGACCCGGGACAGGAAGAACTAATGAAAAACTGTTTTTT.